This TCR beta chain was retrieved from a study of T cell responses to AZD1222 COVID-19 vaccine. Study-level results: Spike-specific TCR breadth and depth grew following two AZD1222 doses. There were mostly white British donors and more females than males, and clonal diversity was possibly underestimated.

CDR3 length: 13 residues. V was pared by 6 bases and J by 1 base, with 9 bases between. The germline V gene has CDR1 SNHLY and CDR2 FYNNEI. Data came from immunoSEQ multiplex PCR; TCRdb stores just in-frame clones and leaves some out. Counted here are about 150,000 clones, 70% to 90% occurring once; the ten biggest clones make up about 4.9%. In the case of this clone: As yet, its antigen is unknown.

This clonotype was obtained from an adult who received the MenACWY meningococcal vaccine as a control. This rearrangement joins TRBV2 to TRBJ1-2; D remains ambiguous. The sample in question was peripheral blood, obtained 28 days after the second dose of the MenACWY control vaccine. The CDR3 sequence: CASSSTLNYGYTF. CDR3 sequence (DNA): TGTGCCAGCAGCAGCACTCTTAACTATGGCTACACCTTC. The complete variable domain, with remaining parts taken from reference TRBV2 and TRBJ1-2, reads EPEVTQTPSHQVTQMGQEVILRCVPISNHLYFYWYRQILGQKVEFLVSFYNNEISEKSEIFDDQFSVERPDGSNFTLKIRSTKLEDSAMYFCASSSTLNYGYTFGSGTRLTVV.